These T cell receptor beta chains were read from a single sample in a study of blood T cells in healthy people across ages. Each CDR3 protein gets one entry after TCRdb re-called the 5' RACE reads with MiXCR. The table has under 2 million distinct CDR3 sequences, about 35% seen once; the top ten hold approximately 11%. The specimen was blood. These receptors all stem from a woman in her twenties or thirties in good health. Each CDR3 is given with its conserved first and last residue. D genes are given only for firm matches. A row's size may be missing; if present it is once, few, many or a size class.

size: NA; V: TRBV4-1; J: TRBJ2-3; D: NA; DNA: TGCGCCAGCAGCCAAACGCGGGACACAGATACGCAGTATTTT; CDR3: CASSQTRDTDTQYF
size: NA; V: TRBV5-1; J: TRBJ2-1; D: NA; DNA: TGCGCCAGCAGCTTGGTGTTGGACACCCGGCCCATTAACAATGAGCAGTTCTTC; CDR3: CASSLVLDTRPINNEQFF
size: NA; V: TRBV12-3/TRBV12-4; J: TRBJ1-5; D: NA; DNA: TGTGCCAGCAGCTTGTGGGGGTTCCATCAGCCCCAGCATTTT; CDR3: CASSLWGFHQPQHF
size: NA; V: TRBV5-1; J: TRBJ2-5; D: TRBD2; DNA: TGCGCCAGCAGCTTGCAGGTAGCGGGAGTGGGAGAGACCCAGTACTTC; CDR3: CASSLQVAGVGETQYF
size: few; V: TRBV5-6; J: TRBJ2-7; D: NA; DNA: TGTGCCAGCATCCGGACGGCGTCCTACGAGCAGTACTTC; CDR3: CASIRTASYEQYF
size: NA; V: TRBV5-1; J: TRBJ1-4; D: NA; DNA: TGCGCCAGCAGCCTTGGCGGGTTTACTAATGAAAAACTGTTTTTT; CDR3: CASSLGGFTNEKLFF
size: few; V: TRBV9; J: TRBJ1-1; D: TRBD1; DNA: TGTGCCAGCAGCGTAAAGGGGGCAGGTACTGAAGCTTTCTTT; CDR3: CASSVKGAGTEAFF
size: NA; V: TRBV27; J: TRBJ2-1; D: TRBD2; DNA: TGTGCCAGCAGGCCGCGGGGGGCGGCTTATTCCGAGCAGTTCTTC; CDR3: CASRPRGAAYSEQFF
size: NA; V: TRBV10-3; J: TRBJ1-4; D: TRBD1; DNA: TGTGCCATCAGTGAGACGGGACAGGGTTCGGCTAATGAAAAACTGTTTTTT; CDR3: CAISETGQGSANEKLFF
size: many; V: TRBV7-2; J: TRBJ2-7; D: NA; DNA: TGTGCCAGCAGCTCCCAGGGGGGGAGCCCCTACGAGCAGTACTTC; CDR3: CASSSQGGSPYEQYF
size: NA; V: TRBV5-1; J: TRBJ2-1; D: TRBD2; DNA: TGCGCCAGCAGCTCCGGGACTAGCGGGAGGGTCTATGAGCAGTTCTTC; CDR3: CASSSGTSGRVYEQFF
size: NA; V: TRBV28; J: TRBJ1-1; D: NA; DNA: TGTGCCAGCAAGAGGGGGGGCCTGAACACTGAAGCTTTCTTT; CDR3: CASKRGGLNTEAFF
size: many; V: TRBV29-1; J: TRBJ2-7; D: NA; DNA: TGCAGCGTCCGGGACGGGAGCTCCTACGAGCAGTACTTC; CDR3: CSVRDGSSYEQYF
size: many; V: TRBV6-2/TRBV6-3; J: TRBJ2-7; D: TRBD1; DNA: TGTGCCAGCAGTTACGAGGGGGCCAGCTCCTACGAGCAGTACTTC; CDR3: CASSYEGASSYEQYF
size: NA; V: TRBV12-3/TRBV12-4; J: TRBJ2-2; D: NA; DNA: TGTGCCAGCAGTTTGATGGCCGGGGAGCTGTTTTTT; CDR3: CASSLMAGELFF
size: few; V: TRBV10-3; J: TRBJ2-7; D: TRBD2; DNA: TGTGCCATCACTCGGGGGGAGGGTTACTACGAGCAGTACTTC; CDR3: CAITRGEGYYEQYF
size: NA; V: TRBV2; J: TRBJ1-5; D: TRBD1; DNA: TGTGCCAGCAGTGAGACAGGGAATCAGCCCCAGCATTTT; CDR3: CASSETGNQPQHF
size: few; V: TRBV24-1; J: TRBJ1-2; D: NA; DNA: TGTGCCACCAGTGACCCAGGCTATGGCTACACCTTC; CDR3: CATSDPGYGYTF
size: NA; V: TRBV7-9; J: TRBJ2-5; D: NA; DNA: TGTGCCAGCAGCCTTGATTGGGAAGAGACCCAGTACTTC; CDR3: CASSLDWEETQYF
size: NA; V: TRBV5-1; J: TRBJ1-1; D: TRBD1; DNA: TGCGCCAGCAGCTTGGTCGGAGGGGGCAAAAACACTGAAGCTTTCTTT; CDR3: CASSLVGGGKNTEAFF
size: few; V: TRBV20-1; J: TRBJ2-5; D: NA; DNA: TGCAGTGCTACCCAGGGATTTCAAGAGACCCAGTACTTC; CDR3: CSATQGFQETQYF
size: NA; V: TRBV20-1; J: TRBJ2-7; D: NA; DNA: TGCAGTGCTAGGGGTCCCGCCTACGAGCAGTACTTC; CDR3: CSARGPAYEQYF
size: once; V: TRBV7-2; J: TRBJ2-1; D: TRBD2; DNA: TGTGCCAGCAGCTTAGGGGGCGGGGGGGCCCGGAGGGAGCAGTTCTTC; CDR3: CASSLGGGGARREQFF
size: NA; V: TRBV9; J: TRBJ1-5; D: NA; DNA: TGTGCCAGCAACCTCAGGGGAGGGAATCAGCCCCAGCATTTT; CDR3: CASNLRGGNQPQHF
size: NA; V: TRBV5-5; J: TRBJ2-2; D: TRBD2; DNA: TGTGCCGGCAGCGAGGGACTAGCGGCCTACACCGGGGAGCTGTTTTTT; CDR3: CAGSEGLAAYTGELFF
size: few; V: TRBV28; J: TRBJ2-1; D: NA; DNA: TGTGCCAGCAGTTTAGCCCCATCGGCCAATGAGCAGTTCTTC; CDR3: CASSLAPSANEQFF
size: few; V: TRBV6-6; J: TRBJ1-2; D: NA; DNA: TGTGCCAGCAGTCTACCGGCCGGTTACACGGACTATGGCTACACCTTC; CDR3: CASSLPAGYTDYGYTF
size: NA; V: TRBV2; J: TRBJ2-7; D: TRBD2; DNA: TGTGCCAGCAGCCTACCGGGACTAGCGAGCGAGCAGTACTTC; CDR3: CASSLPGLASEQYF
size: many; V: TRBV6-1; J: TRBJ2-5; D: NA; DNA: TGTGCCAGCCGGACAGACCAAGAGACCCAGTACTTC; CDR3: CASRTDQETQYF
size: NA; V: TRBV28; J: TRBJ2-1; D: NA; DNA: TGTGCCAGCAGTCCCCCAAGGTACAATGAGCAGTTCTTC; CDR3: CASSPPRYNEQFF
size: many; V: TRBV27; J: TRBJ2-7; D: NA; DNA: TGTGCCAGCAGTTTATCCAGGACCTACGAGCAGTACTTC; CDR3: CASSLSRTYEQYF
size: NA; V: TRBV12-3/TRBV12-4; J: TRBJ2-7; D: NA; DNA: TGTGCCAGCAGTTTAGTGCGTCAGGGAATTGACGAGGAGTACTTC; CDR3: CASSLVRQGIDEEYF
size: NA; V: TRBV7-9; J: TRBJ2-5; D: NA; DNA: TGTGCCAGCAGCTTCGGGGTAGGAGGGGTCGAGACCCAGTACTTC; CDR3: CASSFGVGGVETQYF
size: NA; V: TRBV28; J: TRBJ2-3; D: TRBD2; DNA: TGTGCCAGCAGTCCCCGGGGAGCGGGGACCACAGATACGCAGTATTTT; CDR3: CASSPRGAGTTDTQYF
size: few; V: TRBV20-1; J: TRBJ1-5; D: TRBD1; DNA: TGCAGTGCTAGTGGGGACAGGGGGCTACGTCAGCCCCAGCATTTT; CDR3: CSASGDRGLRQPQHF
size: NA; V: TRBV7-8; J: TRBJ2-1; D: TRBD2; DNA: TGTGCCAGCAGCTCCTTAGCGGGCCACTACAATGAGCAGTTCTTC; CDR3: CASSSLAGHYNEQFF
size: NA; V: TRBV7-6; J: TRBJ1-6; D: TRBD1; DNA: TGTGCCAGCAGCTTAGAGGCAGGGGGTAATTCACCCCTCCACTTT; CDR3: CASSLEAGGNSPLHF
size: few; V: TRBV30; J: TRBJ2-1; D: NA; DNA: TGTGCCTGGAGTGTATATTCCGGACCGAGCTCCTACAATGAGCAGTTCTTC; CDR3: CAWSVYSGPSSYNEQFF
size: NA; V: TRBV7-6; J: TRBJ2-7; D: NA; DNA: TGTGCCAGCAGCAAAGACCAGTCCCCGAGGGAGCAGTACTTC; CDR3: CASSKDQSPREQYF
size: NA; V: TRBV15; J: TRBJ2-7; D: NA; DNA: TGTGCCACCAGCAGCCTCCCCAAGGGGGTAAGCTCCTACGAGCAGTACTTC; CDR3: CATSSLPKGVSSYEQYF
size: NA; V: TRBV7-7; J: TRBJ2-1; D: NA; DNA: TGTGCCAGCAGCTTAGTGCCGGATGGTGAGCAGTTCTTC; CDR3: CASSLVPDGEQFF
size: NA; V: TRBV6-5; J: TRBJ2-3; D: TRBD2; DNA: TGTGCCAGCAGTTCAGAAGCGGGAGGGCCTAATACGCAGTATTTT; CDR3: CASSSEAGGPNTQYF
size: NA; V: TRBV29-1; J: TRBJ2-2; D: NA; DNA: TGCAGCGTTGAACGAGACAACACCGGGGAGCGGTTTTTT; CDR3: CSVERDNTGERFF
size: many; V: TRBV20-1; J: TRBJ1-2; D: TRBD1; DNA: TGCAGTGAAAACAGGGGGTATGGCTACACCTTC; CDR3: CSENRGYGYTF
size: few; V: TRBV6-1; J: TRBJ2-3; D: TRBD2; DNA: TGTGCCAGCAGTATCCCGGGACTAGCGGGGGGGAGCACAGATACGCAGTATTTT; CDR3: CASSIPGLAGGSTDTQYF
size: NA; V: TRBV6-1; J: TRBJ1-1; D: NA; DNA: TGTGCCAGCAGTGAAGGGAGCGTGGTGAACACTGAAGCTTTCTTT; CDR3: CASSEGSVVNTEAFF
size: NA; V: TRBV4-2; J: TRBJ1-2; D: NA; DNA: TGTGCCAGCAGCCAAGTTTCGTCAGGCCCTTATGGCTACACCTTC; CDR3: CASSQVSSGPYGYTF
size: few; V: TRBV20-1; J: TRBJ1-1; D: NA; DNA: TGCAGTGTGTTTTCAGGGAACACTGAAGCTTTCTTT; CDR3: CSVFSGNTEAFF
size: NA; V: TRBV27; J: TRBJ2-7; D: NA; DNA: TGTGCCAGCAGTCCGAGGCGGATTTCCTACGAGCAGTACTTC; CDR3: CASSPRRISYEQYF
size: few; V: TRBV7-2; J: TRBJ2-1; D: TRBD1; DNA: TGTGCCAGCAGCTTACAGGGGGTTCAAGTGGCCTACAATGAGCAGTTCTTC; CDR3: CASSLQGVQVAYNEQFF
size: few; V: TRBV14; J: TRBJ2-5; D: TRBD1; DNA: TGTGCCAGCTCTCAGGACAGGGACGGGACCCAGTACTTC; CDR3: CASSQDRDGTQYF
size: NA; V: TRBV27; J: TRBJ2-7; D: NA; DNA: TGTGCCAGCAGTCGGGGGCAGGGTCCCGACGAGCAGTACTTC; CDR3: CASSRGQGPDEQYF
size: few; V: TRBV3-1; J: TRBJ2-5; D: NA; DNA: TGTGCCAGCAGCGAAAGTGAGGGGGCGGGGGAAGAGACCCAGTACTTC; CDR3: CASSESEGAGEETQYF
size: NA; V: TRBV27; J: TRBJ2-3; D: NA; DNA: TGTGCCAGCAGTTTAGAGGGGGGGGCTTTGGATACGCAGTATTTT; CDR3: CASSLEGGALDTQYF
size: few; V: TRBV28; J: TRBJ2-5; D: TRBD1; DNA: TGTGCCAGCAGTGCCCGGGACAGCCAGAAAGAGACCCAGTACTTC; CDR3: CASSARDSQKETQYF
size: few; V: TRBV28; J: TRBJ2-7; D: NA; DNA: TGTGCCAGCAGTCCCCGCCGCATCGAGCAGTACTTC; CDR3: CASSPRRIEQYF
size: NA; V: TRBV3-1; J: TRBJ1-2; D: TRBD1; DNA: TGTGCCAGCAGCCAAAGATCGGGACAGAACTATGGCTACACCTTC; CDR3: CASSQRSGQNYGYTF
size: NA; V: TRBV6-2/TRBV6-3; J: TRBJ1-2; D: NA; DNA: TGTGCCAGCAGTCATCCTCATACAGGGTCAAGCGGCTACACCTTC; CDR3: CASSHPHTGSSGYTF
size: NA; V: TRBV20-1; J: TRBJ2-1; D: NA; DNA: TGCAGTGCTAGGGAAGTGGGGTTCGAGGGCCCTTACAATGAGCAGTTCTTC; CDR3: CSAREVGFEGPYNEQFF